Listed here is a single T cell receptor beta chain. No antigen is known for it. No much larger clone is present one base from it, and per-base qualities are unavailable. The data belong to a study of CD8 T cells in Susac syndrome (dated by TCRdb to between 2018 and 2020). Notes on the research overall: Repertoire sequencing was used to test whether CD8+ T cell activation and differentiation in Susac syndrome was antigen driven.

CDR1 MGHDK and CDR2 SYGVNS were looked up in the germline V gene. The trim is 3 bases for V and 5 bases for J, with a gap of 13 bases between the germline ends. Reading from cysteine to phenylalanine, the CDR3 counts 14 amino acids. Of all the DNA, just the CDR3 is kept, 42 bases in frame from base 1. Study-wide conclusions, independent of this receptor: The study acknowledged that relatively few individuals were included in the TCR sequencing and HLA analysis.

RNA was extracted using the RNeasy kit, and about 0.45 to 1 ug of the RNA was reverse transcribed with random hexamers. The immunoSEQ multiplex PCR assay, which covers 54 Vbeta and 13 Jbeta segments, was used to amplify TCR beta CDR3 regions. Bias from PCR amplification was corrected by using a synthetic template baseline for primer optimization and for computational correction. The original pipeline was this. Reads were assigned to V, D and J genes according to IMGT and analyzed in immunoSEQ Analyzer, with only productive sequences retained. To calculate clonality, Shannon entropy was normalized by log2 of the number of productive unique sequences and then subtracted from one. Public and private clones were assessed among the 100 most prevalent clones of each patient and control. A clone was defined as Susac-specific if it was absent from the healthy and MS cohorts, from 1052 published viral clones and from other ImmuneACCESS disease sequences. Through fastp at Q25 and MiXCR, TCRdb rebuilt clones from the public reads, retaining in-frame beta chains. Identical CDR3 protein sequences are pooled into one entry, listed with their most common genes and DNA. The V and J calls shown here were made by TCRdb, not taken from the authors' results. For this sample there are about 210,000 distinct CDR3 sequences; about 95% appear just once. The ten largest make up 0.085% to 0.1% of the sample.

Peripheral blood CD8+ and CD4+ T cells from healthy donors, Susac syndrome patients and multiple sclerosis patients were profiled using high-throughput TCR beta sequencing. Treatment-naive patients with stable or active relapsing-remitting disease fulfilling revised McDonald criteria were used as multiple sclerosis controls. CD8+ TEMRA cells were enriched by FACS, while bulk CD8+ and CD4+ T cells were purified by magnetic negative isolation. Blood was collected in EDTA tubes and processed within 24 hours, with PBMCs isolated through density gradient centrifugation. PBMCs intended for TCR sequencing were cryopreserved in liquid nitrogen and thawed later in a water bath at 37 degrees C. The sorted or isolated CD4+, CD8+ and CD8+ TEMRA cells reached a purity of at least 90%.

Recombination linked TRBV25-1 to TRBJ2-5; the D segment might be TRBD1 or TRBD2, since each matches 5 bases. The sequence was obtained from a human donor with multiple sclerosis. The sample taken for sequencing was CD4+ T cells from PBMCs. The DNA sequence reads TGTGCCAGCAGTGAGTTTACAGGAGGCGAGACCCAGTACTTC. Translated, it gives CASSEFTGGETQYF. Reference TRBV25-1 and TRBJ2-5 genes cover what lies past the CDR3, so the full variable domain is EADIYQTPRYLVIGTGKKITLECSQTMGHDKMYWYQQDPGMELHLIHYSYGVNSTEKGDLSSESTVSRIRTEHFPLTLESARPSHTSQYLCASSEFTGGETQYFGPGTRLLVL.